This T cell receptor beta chain was documented in a study of glioma-infiltrating T cells. Whole-study findings and limits: Above-expected tissue-blood divergence occurred in all gliomas, most in low-grade ones. CDR3 overlap between tissue and blood was very small.

CDR1 is ENHRY and CDR2 is SYGVKD in the germline V gene. The CDR3 is 18 amino acids. V was pared by 5 bases and J by 0 bases, with 8 bases of the junction left unmatched. As to this clonotype: The antigen is unknown.

The iRepertoire nested amplicon-rescue multiplex PCR amplified TCR alpha and beta CDR3s from RNA. One-step reverse transcription and amplification started from around 100-400 ng of tissue mRNA or PBMC total RNA. Each CDR3 protein gets one entry after TCRdb re-called the multiplex PCR reads with MiXCR. The sample includes more than 110,000 distinct CDR3 sequences, 35% to 50% of them seen just once. The sequence derives from a human donor with low-grade glioma or glioblastoma, undergoing nonglioma brain surgery, or in good health (not recorded which). This chain connects TRBV10-3 to TRBJ2-5; 14 bases fit TRBD2. The sample was glioma tissue, nonneoplastic brain tissue, or PBMCs (not recorded which). The CDR3 nucleotides are TGTGCCATCAGTCAAGGACTAGCGGGGGGCCTGTACCAAGAGACCCAGTACTTC. Its protein is CAISQGLAGGLYQETQYF.